The 6 T cell receptor beta chains below all came from one sample that was sequenced in a study of early T cells in non-severe SARS-CoV-2 infection. TCRdb fed the 5' RACE reads into MiXCR, producing one record per CDR3 protein. The sample records tens of thousands of distinct CDR3 sequences, roughly 9.2% being singletons. Sequencing input: whole blood. These receptor sequences come from an adult who was a healthcare worker with PCR-confirmed SARS-CoV-2 infection or an uninfected control (not recorded which).

There are many counts of this clonotype. The chain has TRBV18 and TRBJ2-2, with D perhaps TRBD1 (6 bases). The CDR3 extends over 15 amino acids. In germline, CDR1 is KGHSH, CDR2 LQKENI. V lost 5 bases and J 1 base, leaving 11 bases between the germline ends. CDR3 nucleotide sequence: TGTGCCAGCTCAACCGGGACACTGAACACCGGGGAGCTGTTTTTT. It translates to CASSTGTLNTGELFF.

This clonotype was recorded many times. The chain couples TRBV18 to TRBJ1-2, with TRBD1 identical over 7 bases. This CDR3 is 15 amino acids long. The germline V gene has CDR1 KGHSH and CDR2 LQKENI. The V gene end was trimmed by 3 bases and the J gene end by 0 bases; junction bases not matched to a gene: 4. The CDR3 nucleotides read TGTGCCAGCTCACCCGAGGGACAGTCTAACTATGGCTACACCTTC. It specifies CASSPEGQSNYGYTF.

This clonotype was counted ten times or more. This chain uses TRBV15 with TRBJ2-3; D is ambiguous. Trimming removed 0 bases at V and 6 bases at J, with 10 bases between. CDR1 and CDR2 (germline): LNHNV, YYDKDF (reference sequence). The CDR3 contains 14 residues. CDR3 region: CATSRDRASDTQYF. DNA of the CDR3: TGTGCCACCAGCAGAGATCGGGCCTCTGATACGCAGTATTTT.

The sample holds many counts of this clonotype. This chain connects TRBV19 to TRBJ2-7; 8 bases are a match to TRBD1. After removal of 6 bases from V and 6 bases from J, the junction contained 10 bases not matched to a gene. The CDR3 loop spans 14 amino acids. Germline V gene data show CDR1 as LNHDA and CDR2 as SQIVND (reference sequence). CDR3 loop: CASSVRDRHFEQYF. Here the CDR3 DNA reads TGTGCCAGTAGCGTCCGGGACAGGCACTTCGAGCAGTACTTC.

This clonotype was counted many times. In DNA, the CDR3 is TGTGCCAGCAGCTTAGGTGGCGGGCCGATTGGCAATCAGCCCCAGCATTTT. It translates to CASSLGGGPIGNQPQHF. The rearrangement joins TRBV7-2 to TRBJ1-5; D ambiguous. The CDR3 runs to 17 residues. Per the germline V gene, CDR1 is SGHTA and CDR2 is FQGNSA. The ends were cut back, 1 base at V and 2 bases at J, with 15 bases in the middle.

This clonotype came up many times. The gene calls are TRBV7-2 and TRBJ2-7, with 10 bases aligning to TRBD2. This CDR3 is built from 15 residues. Trimming removed 3 bases from V and 4 bases from J; junction bases left unmatched: 6. The germline V gene encodes CDR1 SGHTA and CDR2 FQGNSA. CDR3 sequence (DNA): TGTGCCAGCAGCTTCAGAACTAGCGGGATGTACGAGCAGTACTTC. It is translated as CASSFRTSGMYEQYF.